This record looks at one T cell receptor beta chain sequence and its context. This clone was seen a single time. Which antigen it targets is not known. Nothing much larger sits one base from this clone, and base qualities are not available. This sample is drawn from a study of T cells in localized non-small cell lung cancer (dated by TCRdb to 2018 to 2020). Concerning the study at large: T cell repertoires of hundreds of early-stage NSCLC patients were analyzed, with tumors being compared against uninvolved tumor-adjacent lungs. The cohort consisted of 200 to 250 treatment-naive NSCLC patients whose localized lung tumors had been resected. Of the NSCLC patients, 120 to 150 were male and around 99 were female, and the mean age was approximately 64 years.

At diagnosis, peripheral blood, uninvolved tumor-adjacent lung and tumor were collected and stored as a combination of fresh-frozen and FFPE material. For TCR repertoire profiling, the blood samples were analyzed as peripheral blood mononuclear cells. Overall study outcomes, separate from this receptor: Higher T cell density in blood was associated with longer overall survival, whereas higher clonality in adjacent lung was associated with shorter survival. Because the study design was exploratory, TCR variables were selected using unadjusted p-values without false-discovery rate correction. Because multi-region tumor sequencing was not done, intratumor heterogeneity could not be ruled out. The highest T cell clonality was observed in uninvolved tumor-adjacent lung, where clonality exceeded that of tumor, suggesting that antigenic responses were more focused in uninvolved tumor-adjacent lung. A median of around 57 of the top 100 tumor clones turned up in the paired uninvolved adjacent lung, and some 27 of those clones also ranked among the top 100 of that same adjacent lung.

The immunoSEQ Assay was used to sequence TCR beta CDR3 regions from DNA. The authors' analysis ran thus. To compute T cell density, TCR beta template counts were normalized to usable DNA, which was estimated by amplifying housekeeping genes. Richness was estimated with the preseqR package, extrapolating to 400,000 templates for PBMC samples and 120,000 templates for tissue samples. Clonality was defined by subtracting Pielou's evenness from one. Tissue-enriched TCRs were identified by differential abundance testing using productive amino-acid clonotypes, minimum total count 5 and alpha 0.1. The Jaccard Index and the Morisita Overlap Index were used to measure repertoire overlap between compartments. GLIPH grouped TCR beta CDR3s together with public tetramer-defined viral CDR3s, and a viral motif had to include at least three viral sequences and also show V-gene enrichment. Drawn from immuneACCESS, this table holds only the in-frame rearrangements with V and J called that TCRdb kept. Clones are partly lost; checked studies trace under half to an unresolved V gene and leave the rest unexplained. The D gene and trimming were derived from the DNA, and the V and J assignments and clone size from that table. The sample table records tens of thousands of clones; approximately 80% of these occur just once. The ten largest clones capture about 4.5% of the sample.

Relative to germline, V is 2 bases shorter and J is 1 base shorter, with 13 bases between their ends. Based on the germline V gene, the CDR1 and CDR2 sequences are SGHRS and YFSETQ. Including cysteine and phenylalanine, the CDR3 has 15 amino acids. The retained sequence is limited to the CDR3, 45 bases, with the frame set at the first base. This specimen consisted of PBMCs, obtained before any cancer treatment. The chain employs TRBV5-1 and TRBJ2-7; perhaps TRBD1 is the D gene, with 6 bases matching. This TCR was sampled from a man aged 35-69 years with stage II lung adenocarcinoma. The encoded CDR3 is CASSLWSGASYEQYF. DNA sequence: TGCGCCAGCAGCTTATGGTCAGGGGCTTCCTACGAGCAGTACTTC.